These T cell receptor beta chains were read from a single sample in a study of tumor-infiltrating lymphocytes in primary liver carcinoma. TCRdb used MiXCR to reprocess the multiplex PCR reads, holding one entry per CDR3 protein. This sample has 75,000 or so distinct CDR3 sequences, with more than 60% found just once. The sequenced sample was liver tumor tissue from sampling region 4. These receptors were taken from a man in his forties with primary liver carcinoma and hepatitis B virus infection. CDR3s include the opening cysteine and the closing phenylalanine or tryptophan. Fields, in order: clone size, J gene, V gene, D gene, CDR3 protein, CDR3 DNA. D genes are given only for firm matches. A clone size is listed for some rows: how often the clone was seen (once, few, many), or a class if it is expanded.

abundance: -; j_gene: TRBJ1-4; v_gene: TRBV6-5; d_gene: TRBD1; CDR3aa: CASSYAGGGEKLFF; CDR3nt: TGTGCAAGCAGTTACGCAGGGGGTGGTGAAAAACTGTTTTTT
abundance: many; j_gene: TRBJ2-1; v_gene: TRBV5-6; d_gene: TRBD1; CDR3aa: CASSLGTGNNEQFF; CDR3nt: TGTGCCAGCAGCTTGGGGACAGGCAACAATGAGCAGTTCTTC
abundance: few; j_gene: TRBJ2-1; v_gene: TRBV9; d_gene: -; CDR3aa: CASSTRTAEQFF; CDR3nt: TGTGCCAGCAGCACTCGGACAGCTGAGCAGTTCTTC
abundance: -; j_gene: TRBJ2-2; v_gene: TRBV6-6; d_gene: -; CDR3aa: CASSQSRDTGELVF; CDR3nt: TGTGCCAGCAGCCAATCCCGGGACACCGGGGAGCTGGTTTTT
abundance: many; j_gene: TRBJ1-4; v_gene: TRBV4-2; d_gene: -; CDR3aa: CASSQGDQGGEKLFF; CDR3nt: TGTGCCAGCAGCCAAGGCGACCAGGGAGGTGAAAAACTGTTTTTT
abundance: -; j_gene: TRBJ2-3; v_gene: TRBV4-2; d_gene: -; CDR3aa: CASSQDGGGLGKQPQYF; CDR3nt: TGTGCCAGCAGCCAAGATGGGGGGGGGCTAGGAAAACAGCCCCAGTATTTT
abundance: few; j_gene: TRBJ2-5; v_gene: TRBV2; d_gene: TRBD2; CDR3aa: CASSEALLAGEETQYF; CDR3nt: TGTGCCAGCAGTGAGGCGCTCCTAGCGGGAGAAGAGACCCAGTACTTC
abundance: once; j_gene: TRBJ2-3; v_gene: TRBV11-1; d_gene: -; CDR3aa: CAGSLGGGRVDTQYF; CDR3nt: TGTGCCGGCAGCTTAGGAGGGGGGCGCGTGGATACGCAATATTTT
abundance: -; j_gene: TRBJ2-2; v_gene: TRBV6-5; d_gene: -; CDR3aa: CASSSRPPELNTGELFF; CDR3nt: TGTGCCAGCAGTTCCCGCCCCCCAGAGTTAAACACCGGGGAGCTGTTTTTT
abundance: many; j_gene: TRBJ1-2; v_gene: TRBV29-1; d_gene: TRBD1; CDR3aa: CSALMTGNYGYTF; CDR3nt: TGCAGCGCCCTAATGACAGGGAACTATGGCTACACCTTC
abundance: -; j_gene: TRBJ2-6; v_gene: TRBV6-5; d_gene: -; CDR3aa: CASSYLKEAGANVMTF; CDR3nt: TGTGCCAGCAGTTACCTAAAGGAGGCCGGGGCCAACGTCATGACTTTC
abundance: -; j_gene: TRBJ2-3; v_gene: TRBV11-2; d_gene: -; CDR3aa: CASDSRDSTDTQYF; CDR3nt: TGTGCCAGCGACTCTCGGGACAGCACAGATACGCAGTATTTT
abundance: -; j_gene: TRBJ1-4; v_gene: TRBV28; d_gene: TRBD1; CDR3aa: CASSSGQTNEKPFF; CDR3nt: TGTGCCAGTAGCTCGGGACAGACTAATGAAAAACCGTTTTTT
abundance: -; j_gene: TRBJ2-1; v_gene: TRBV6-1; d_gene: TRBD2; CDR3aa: CASSEWAGEDNEQFF; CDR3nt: TGTGCCAGCAGTGAATGGGCGGGAGAAGACAATGAGCAGTTCTTC
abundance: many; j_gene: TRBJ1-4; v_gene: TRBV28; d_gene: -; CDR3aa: CASSSRDGDNEKLFF; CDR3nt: TGTGCCAGCAGTTCCCGGGACGGAGATAATGAAAAACTGTTTTTT
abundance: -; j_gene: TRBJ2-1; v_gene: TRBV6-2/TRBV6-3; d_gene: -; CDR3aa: CASSYTSGIGGFF; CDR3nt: TGTGCCAGCAGTTACACATCCGGGATAGGGGGGTTCTTC
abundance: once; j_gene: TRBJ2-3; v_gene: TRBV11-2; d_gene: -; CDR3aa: CTSSSRKGLESTDTQYF; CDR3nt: TGTACCAGCAGCTCCCGAAAGGGGTTGGAGAGCACAGATACGCAGTATTTT
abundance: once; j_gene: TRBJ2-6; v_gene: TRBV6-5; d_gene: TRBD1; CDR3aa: CTSRLGQGSSGANVLAF; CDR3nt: TGTACCAGCAGATTAGGACAGGGATCCTCTGGGGCCAACGTCCTGGCTTTC
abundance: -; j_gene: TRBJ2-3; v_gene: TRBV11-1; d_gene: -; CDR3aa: CTSSRRDRYPTNTQYF; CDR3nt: TGTACCAGCAGCCGCAGGGATCGCTACCCCACAAATACGCAGTATTTT
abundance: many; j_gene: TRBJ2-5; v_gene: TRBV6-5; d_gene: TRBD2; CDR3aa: CASSQAGSWETQYF; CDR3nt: TGTGCCAGCAGTCAAGCGGGATCTTGGGAGACCCAGTACTTC
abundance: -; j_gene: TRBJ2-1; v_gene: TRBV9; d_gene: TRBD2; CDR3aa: CASSVDIAGDDEQFF; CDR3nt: TGTGCCAGCAGCGTAGACATAGCGGGAGACGATGAGCAGTTCTTC
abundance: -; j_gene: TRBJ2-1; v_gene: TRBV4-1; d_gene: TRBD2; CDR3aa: CARLAGGRGNKQFF; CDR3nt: TGCGCCAGGCTAGCGGGAGGGCGGGGCAATAAGCAGTTCTTC
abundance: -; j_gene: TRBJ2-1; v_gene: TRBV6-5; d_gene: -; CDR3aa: CASSYSMGTNEQFF; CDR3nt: TGTGCTAGCAGTTACTCGATGGGGACCAATGAGCAGTTCTTC
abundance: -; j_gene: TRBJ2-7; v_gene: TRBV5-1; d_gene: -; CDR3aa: CASSPESVYEQYF; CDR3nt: TGCGCCAGCAGCCCCGAGAGCGTCTACGAGCAGTACTTC
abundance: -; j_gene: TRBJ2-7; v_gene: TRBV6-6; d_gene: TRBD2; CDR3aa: CANNYSKRERHEQYF; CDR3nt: TGTGCCAACAATTACTCTAAGCGGGAGCGGCACGAGCAGTACTTC
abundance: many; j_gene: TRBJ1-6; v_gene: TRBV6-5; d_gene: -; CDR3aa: CASSYGRPHNSPLHF; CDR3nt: TGTGCCAGCAGTTACGGGCGGCCTCATAATTCACCCCTCCACTTT
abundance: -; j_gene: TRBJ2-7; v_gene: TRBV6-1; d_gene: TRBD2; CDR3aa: CASVPVAGWVDEQYF; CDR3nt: TGTGCCAGCGTCCCAGTAGCGGGCTGGGTTGACGAGCAGTACTTC
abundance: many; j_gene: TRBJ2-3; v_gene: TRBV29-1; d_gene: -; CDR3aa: CSSSGGDTTQYF; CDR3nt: TGCAGCTCTTCGGGCGGCGATACTACGCAGTATTTT
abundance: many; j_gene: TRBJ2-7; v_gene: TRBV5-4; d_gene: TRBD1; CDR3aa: CASSRGQVYEQYF; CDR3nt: TGTGCCAGCAGCCGGGGACAGGTCTACGAGCAGTACTTC
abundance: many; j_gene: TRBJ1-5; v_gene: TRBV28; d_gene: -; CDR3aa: CAGGGWGQPQHF; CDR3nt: TGTGCCGGAGGGGGTTGGGGTCAGCCCCAGCATTTT
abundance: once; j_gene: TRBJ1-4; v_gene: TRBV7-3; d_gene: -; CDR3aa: CASSLKANEKLFF; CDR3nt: TGTGCCAGTAGCTTAAAGGCTAATGAAAAACTGTTTTTT
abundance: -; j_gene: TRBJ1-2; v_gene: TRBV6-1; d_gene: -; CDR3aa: CANSGEGGLNYGYTF; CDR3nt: TGTGCCAACAGTGGGGAGGGAGGGCTCAACTATGGCTACACCTTC
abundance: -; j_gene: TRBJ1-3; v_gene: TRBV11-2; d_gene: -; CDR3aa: CASSLEAWRETIYF; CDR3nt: TGTGCCAGTAGCTTAGAGGCGTGGCGGGAGACCATATATTTT
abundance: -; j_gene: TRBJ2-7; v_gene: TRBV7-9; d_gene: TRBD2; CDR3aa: CASSAGTSSRQYF; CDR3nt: TGTGCCAGCAGCGCGGGGACTAGCTCAAGGCAGTACTTC
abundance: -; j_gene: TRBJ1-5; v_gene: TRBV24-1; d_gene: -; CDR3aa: CATSDFDQPQHF; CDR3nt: TGTGCCACCAGTGATTTCGACCAGCCCCAGCATTTT
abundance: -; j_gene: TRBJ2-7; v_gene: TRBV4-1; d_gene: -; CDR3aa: CASSQSSKGYEQYF; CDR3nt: TGTGCCAGCAGCCAATCTTCTAAGGGATACGAGCAGTACTTC
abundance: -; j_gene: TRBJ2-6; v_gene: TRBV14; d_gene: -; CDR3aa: CASSQLASGANVLTF; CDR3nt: TGTGCCAGCAGCCAACTAGCATCCGGGGCCAACGTCCTGACATTC
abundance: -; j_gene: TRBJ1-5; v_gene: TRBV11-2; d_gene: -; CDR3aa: CLTILGPQGSGQPQHF; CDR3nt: TGTCTCACCATCTTAGGTCCACAGGGTTCAGGTCAGCCCCAGCATTTT
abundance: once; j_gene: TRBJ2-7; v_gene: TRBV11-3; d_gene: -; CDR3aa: CASSLRPGPYSCEQYF; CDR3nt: -
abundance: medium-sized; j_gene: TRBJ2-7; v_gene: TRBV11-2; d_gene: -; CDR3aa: CASTNQKAGYEQYF; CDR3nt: TGTGCCAGCACCAACCAGAAGGCGGGGTACGAGCAGTACTTC
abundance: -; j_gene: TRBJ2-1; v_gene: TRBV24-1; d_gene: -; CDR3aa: CATSGGVSSYNEQFF; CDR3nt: TGTGCCACCAGTGGAGGAGTGAGCTCCTACAATGAGCAGTTCTTC
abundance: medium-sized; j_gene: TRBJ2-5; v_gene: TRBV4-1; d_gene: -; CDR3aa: CASSREEDSQETQYF; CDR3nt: TGCGCCAGCAGCCGAGAAGAGGACAGCCAAGAGACCCAGTACTTC
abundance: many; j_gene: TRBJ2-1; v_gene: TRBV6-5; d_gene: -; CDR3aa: CASSYLTGTNEQFF; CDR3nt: TGTGCCAGCAGTTACTTGACAGGAACTAATGAGCAGTTCTTC
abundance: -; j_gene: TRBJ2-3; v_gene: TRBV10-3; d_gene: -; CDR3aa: CAISDRVGTDMQYF; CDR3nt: TGTGCCATCAGTGACAGAGTGGGCACAGATATGCAGTATTTT
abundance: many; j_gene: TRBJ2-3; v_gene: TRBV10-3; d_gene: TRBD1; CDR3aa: CAIRVGTGTDTQYF; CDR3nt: TGTGCCATCAGGGTTGGGACAGGCACAGATACGCAGTATTTT
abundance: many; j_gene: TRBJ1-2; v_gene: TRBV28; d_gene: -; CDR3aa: CASLTGPDYGYTF; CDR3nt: TGTGCCAGCCTTACCGGACCCGACTATGGCTACACCTTC